Detailed here is one TCR beta chain. Its specificity is unknown. Cells designated naive CD8 were CD45RO-negative and were positively selected for CCR7, with terminally differentiated effector memory CD45RA+ cells excluded. The data were obtained in a study of shared clonotypes between healthy human individuals. Regarding the study as a whole: The authors sampled blood alone, and tissue repertoires likely differ. Estimated richness values were generally larger in naive subsets than in memory subsets. Sorted-subset sequencing was shown by rarefaction to be incomplete despite large depth.

In the original analysis: Filtering differed because ImmunoSEQ produced junction-only sequences that carried no quality scores. Sequencing was performed with immunoSEQ multiplex PCR; in TCRdb, only in-frame clones are kept and a portion is missing. The V and J calls and clone size are taken from that table; D and trimming were inferred from the DNA. The sample yields about 2.2 million clones, 80% to 95% seen once. Sequencing was carried out using naive CD8+ T cells from PBMCs. The TCR sequence derives from a man younger than 35 in good health. Some clones in this sample may be carry-over from other donors' samples.

This CDR3 is CASSGSRGRAEETQYF. The CDR3 DNA follows: TGTGCCAGCAGTGGTTCTCGCGGGAGGGCCGAAGAGACCCAGTACTTC. The V gene is TRBV2, the J gene TRBJ2-5, with TRBD2 identical over 9 bases. The V and J ends lost 4 bases and 3 bases, in that order; junction bases with no gene match: 9. This CDR3 is 16 amino acids long. The germline V gene has CDR1 SNHLY and CDR2 FYNNEI.